The following is a T cell receptor beta chain sequence with its context. Produced via immunoSEQ multiplex PCR; TCRdb's table is partial and in-frame only. This repertoire shows about 210,000 clones, about 88% found once; its top ten account for under 2%. The data originate from a study of blood T cell repertoires in COVID-19. Study background: Collection of acute and convalescent COVID-19 samples took place in the United States, Italy and Spain.

CDR3 size: 15 residues. The V and J ends lost 0 bases and 8 bases, in that order; junction bases with no gene match: 8. Germline lookup yields CDR1 SGHAT and CDR2 FQNNGV. J is TRBJ1-2 and V is TRBV11-2; TRBD1 matches at 8 bases. The sequencing input was peripheral blood. The source of this sequence is a man aged 18 to 29 with active or convalescent COVID-19. CDR3 sequence: CASSLEATGARGYTF. The CDR3 DNA is TGTGCCAGCAGCTTAGAAGCGACAGGGGCTCGAGGCTACACCTTC.